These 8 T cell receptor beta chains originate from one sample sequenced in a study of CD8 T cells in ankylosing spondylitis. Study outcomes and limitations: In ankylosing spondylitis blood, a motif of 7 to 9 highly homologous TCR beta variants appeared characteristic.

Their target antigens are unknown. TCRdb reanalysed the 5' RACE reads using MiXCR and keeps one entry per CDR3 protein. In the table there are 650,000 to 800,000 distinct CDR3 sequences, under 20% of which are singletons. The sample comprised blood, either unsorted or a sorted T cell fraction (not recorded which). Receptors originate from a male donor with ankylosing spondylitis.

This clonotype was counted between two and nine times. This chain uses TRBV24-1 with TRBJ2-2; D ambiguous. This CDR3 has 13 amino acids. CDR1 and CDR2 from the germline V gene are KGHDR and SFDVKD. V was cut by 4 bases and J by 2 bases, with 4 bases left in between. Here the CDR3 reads CATSEPNTGELFF. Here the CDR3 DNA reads TGTGCCACCAGTGAACCTAACACCGGGGAGCTGTTTTTT.

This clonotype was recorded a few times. The CDR3 is CASSEVPKTQGGGNTIYF. The CDR3 nucleotides read TGTGCCAGCAGTGAAGTCCCCAAGACACAGGGAGGTGGAAACACCATATATTTT. The gene calls are TRBV2 and TRBJ1-3; the D gene is possibly TRBD1 (6 bases). Looked up from germline, CDR1 is SNHLY and CDR2 is FYNNEI. Trimming pared 1 base from V and 3 bases from J, leaving 19 bases between. The CDR3 has 18 residues.

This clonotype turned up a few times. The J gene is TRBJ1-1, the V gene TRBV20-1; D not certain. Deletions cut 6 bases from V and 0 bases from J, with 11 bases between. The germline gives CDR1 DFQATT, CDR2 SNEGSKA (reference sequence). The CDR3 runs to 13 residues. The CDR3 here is CSAPGPLNTEAFF. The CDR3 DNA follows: TGCAGTGCCCCCGGGCCCTTGAACACTGAAGCTTTCTTT.

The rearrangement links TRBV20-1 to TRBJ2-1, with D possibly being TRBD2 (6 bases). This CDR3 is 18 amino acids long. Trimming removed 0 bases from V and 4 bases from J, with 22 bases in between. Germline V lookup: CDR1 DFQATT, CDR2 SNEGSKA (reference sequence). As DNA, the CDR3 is TGCAGTGCTAGAGATCCGAATTCACTAGCTGCTACTTACAATGAGCAGTTCTTC. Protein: CSARDPNSLAATYNEQFF.

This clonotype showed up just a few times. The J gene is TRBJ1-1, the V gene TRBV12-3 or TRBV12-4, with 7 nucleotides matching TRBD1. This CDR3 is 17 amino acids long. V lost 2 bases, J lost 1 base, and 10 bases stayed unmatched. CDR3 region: CASSLQGGILPNTEAFF. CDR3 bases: TGTGCCAGCAGTTTACAGGGGGGGATCCTTCCGAACACTGAAGCTTTCTTT.

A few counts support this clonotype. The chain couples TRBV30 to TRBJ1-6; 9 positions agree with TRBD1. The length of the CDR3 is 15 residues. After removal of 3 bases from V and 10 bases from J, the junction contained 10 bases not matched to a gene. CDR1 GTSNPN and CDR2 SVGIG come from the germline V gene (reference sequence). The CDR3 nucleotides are TGTGCCTGGAGGTTACAGGGGGCGGATATATCACCCCTCCACTTT. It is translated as CAWRLQGADISPLHF.

DNA of the CDR3: TGTGCAAGTCGCTTCCACTTAGTGTTATCGGCGCAGTACTTC. Its translation is CASRFHLVLSAQYF. The chain employs TRBV12-2 and TRBJ2-7. TRBV12-2 is a known pseudogene. This CDR3 region has 14 residues.

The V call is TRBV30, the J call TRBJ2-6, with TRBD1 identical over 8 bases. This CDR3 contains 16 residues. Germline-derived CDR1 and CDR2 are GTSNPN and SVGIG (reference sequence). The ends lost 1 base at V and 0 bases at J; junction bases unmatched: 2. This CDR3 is CAWSAQGVSGANVLTF. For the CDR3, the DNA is TGTGCCTGGAGTGCACAGGGGGTCTCTGGGGCCAACGTCCTGACTTTC.